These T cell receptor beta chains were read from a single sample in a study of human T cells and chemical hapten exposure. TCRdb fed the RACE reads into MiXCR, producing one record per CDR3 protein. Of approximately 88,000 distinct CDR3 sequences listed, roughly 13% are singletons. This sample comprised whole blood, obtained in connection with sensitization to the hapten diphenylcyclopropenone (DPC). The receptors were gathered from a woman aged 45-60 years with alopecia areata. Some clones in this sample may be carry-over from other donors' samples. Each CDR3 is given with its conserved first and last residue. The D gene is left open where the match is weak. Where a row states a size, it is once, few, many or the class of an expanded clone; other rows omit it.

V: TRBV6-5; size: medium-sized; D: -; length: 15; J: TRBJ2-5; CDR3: CASSYTATPKETQYF; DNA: TGTGCCAGCAGTTACACGGCTACTCCCAAAGAGACCCAGTACTTC
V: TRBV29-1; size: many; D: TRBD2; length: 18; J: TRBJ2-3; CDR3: CSAGDTWTSGPSTDTQYF; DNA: TGCAGCGCCGGGGACACATGGACTAGCGGGCCTAGCACAGATACGCAGTATTTT
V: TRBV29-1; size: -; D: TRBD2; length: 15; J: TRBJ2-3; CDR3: CSVSVAGGRTDTQYF; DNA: TGCAGCGTTTCGGTAGCGGGAGGAAGGACAGATACGCAGTATTTT
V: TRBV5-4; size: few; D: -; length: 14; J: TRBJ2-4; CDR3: CASREEGTKNIQYF; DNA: TGTGCCAGCAGGGAAGAAGGGACCAAAAACATTCAGTACTTC
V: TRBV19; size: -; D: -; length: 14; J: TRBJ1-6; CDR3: CASCDRVLNSPLHF; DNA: TGTGCCAGCTGCGACCGGGTCCTAAATTCACCCCTCCACTTT
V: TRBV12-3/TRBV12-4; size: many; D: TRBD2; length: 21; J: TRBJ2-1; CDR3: CASSLVRGRGRSGRVYNEQFF; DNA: TGTGCCAGCAGTTTAGTCAGGGGCAGGGGCCGCAGCGGGAGGGTTTACAATGAGCAGTTCTTC
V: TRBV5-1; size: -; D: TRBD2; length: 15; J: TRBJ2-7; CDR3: CASSSGTSAFYEQYF; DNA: TGCGCCAGCAGCTCGGGGACTAGCGCGTTCTACGAGCAGTACTTC
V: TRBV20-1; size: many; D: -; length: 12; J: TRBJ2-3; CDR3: CSARGTIDTQYF; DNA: TGCAGTGCTAGGGGGACCATAGATACGCAGTATTTT
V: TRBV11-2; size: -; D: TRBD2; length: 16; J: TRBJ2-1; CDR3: CASSPTWIAGGEEQFF; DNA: TGTGCCAGCAGCCCCACGTGGATAGCGGGAGGAGAGGAGCAGTTCTTC
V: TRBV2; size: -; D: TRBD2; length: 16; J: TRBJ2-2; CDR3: CASTWTSGSNTGELFF; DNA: TGTGCCAGCACCTGGACTAGCGGGAGTAACACCGGGGAGCTGTTTTTT
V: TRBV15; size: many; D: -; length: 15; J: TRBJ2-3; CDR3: CATRGDLNPVRLQYF; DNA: TGTGCCACCAGGGGGGACCTCAACCCAGTACGCCTGCAGTATTTT
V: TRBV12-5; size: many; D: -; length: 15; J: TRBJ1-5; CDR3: CASGLVLGDGQPQHF; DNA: TGTGCTAGTGGTTTGGTACTGGGAGATGGCCAGCCCCAGCATTTT
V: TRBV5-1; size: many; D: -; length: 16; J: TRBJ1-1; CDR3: CASGPETGSANTEAFF; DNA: TGCGCCAGCGGACCCGAAACAGGGTCGGCGAACACTGAAGCTTTCTTT
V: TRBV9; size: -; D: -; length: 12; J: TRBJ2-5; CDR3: CASSVLGETQYF; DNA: TGTGCCAGCAGCGTTTTAGGGGAGACCCAGTACTTC
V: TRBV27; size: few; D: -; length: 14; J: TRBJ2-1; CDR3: CASRSSGGHNEQFF; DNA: TGTGCCAGCCGCTCATCTGGCGGGCACAATGAGCAGTTCTTC
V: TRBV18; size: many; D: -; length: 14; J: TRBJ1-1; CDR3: CASSQGGENTEAFF; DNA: TGTGCCAGCTCACAGGGGGGGGAGAACACTGAAGCTTTCTTT
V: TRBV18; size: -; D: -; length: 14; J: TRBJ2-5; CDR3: CASSPVGLQETQYF; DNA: TGTGCCAGCTCACCTGTGGGTCTCCAAGAGACCCAGTACTTC
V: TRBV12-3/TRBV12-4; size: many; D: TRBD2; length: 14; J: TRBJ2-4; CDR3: CASTIAGGPNIQYF; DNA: TGTGCCAGCACCATAGCGGGAGGGCCGAACATTCAGTACTTC
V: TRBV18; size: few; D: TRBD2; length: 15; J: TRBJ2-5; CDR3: CASSPLAGGGETQYF; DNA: TGTGCCAGCTCACCACTAGCGGGAGGCGGAGAGACCCAGTACTTC
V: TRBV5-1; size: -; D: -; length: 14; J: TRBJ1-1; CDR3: CASRGVLGSTEAFF; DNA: TGCGCCAGCAGGGGGGTCCTAGGAAGTACTGAAGCTTTCTTT
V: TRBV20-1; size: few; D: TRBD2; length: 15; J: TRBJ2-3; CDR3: CSANHASGRTDTQYF; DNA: TGCAGTGCCAACCACGCTAGCGGACGCACAGATACGCAGTATTTT
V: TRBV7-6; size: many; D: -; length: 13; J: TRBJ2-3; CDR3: CASNRGGTDTQYF; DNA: TGTGCCAGCAACCGAGGGGGCACAGATACGCAGTATTTT
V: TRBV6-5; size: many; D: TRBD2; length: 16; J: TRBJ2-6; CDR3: CASTLTGGRNVNVLTF; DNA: TGTGCCAGCACCCTAACGGGAGGGCGTAATGTCAACGTCCTGACTTTC
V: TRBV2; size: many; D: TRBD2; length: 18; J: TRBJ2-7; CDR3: CASSADPSGLAGTYEQYF; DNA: TGTGCCAGCAGTGCCGACCCGTCCGGACTAGCGGGAACCTACGAGCAGTACTTC
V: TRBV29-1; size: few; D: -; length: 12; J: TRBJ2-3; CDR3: CSVVPRADTQYF; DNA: TGCAGCGTTGTTCCGCGGGCAGATACGCAGTATTTT